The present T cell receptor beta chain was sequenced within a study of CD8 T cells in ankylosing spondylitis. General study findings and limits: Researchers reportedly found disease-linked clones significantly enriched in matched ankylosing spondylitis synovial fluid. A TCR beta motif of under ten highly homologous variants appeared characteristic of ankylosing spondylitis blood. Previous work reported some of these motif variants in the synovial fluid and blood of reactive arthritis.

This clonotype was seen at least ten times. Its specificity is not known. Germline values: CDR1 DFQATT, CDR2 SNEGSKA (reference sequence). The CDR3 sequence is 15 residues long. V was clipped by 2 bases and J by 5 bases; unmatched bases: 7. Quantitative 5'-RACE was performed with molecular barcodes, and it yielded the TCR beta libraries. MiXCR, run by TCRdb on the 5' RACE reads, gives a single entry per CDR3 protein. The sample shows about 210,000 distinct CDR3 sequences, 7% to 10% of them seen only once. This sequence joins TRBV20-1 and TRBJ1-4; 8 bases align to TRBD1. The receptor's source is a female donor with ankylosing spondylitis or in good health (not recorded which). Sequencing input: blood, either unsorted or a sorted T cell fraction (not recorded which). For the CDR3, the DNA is TGCAGTGCTAGATGGAAGACAGGGGCGAATGAAAAACTGTTTTTT. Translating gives CSARWKTGANEKLFF.